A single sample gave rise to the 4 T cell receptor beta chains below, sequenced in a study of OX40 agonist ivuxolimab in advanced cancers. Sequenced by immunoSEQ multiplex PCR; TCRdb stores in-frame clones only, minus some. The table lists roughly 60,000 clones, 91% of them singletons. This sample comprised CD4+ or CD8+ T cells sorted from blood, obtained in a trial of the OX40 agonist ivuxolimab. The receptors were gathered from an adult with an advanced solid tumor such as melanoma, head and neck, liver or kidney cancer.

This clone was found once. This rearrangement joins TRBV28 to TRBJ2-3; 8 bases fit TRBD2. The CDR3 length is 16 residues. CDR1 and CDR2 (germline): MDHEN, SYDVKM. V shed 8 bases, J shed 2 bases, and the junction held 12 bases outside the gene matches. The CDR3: CASGTRGGRYTDTQYF. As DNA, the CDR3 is TGTGCCAGCGGAACACGGGGCGGGAGGTACACAGATACGCAGTATTTT.

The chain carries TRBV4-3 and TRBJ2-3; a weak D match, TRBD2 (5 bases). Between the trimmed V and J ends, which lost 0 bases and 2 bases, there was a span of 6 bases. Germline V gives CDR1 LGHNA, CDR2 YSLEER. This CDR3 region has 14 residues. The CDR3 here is CASSQDGLTDTQYF. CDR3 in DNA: TGCGCCAGCAGCCAAGATGGACTCACAGATACGCAGTATTTT.

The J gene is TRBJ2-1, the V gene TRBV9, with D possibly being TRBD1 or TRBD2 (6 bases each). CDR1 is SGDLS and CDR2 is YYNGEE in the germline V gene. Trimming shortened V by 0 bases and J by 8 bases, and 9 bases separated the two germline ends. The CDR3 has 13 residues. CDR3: CASSVAGEDEQFF. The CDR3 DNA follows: TGTGCCAGCAGCGTAGCAGGGGAGGATGAGCAGTTCTTC. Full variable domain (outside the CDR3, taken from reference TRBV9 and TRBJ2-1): DSGVTQTPKHLITATGQRVTLRCSPRSGDLSVYWYQQSLDQGLQFLIQYYNGEERAKGNILERFSAQQFPDLHSELNLSSLELGDSALYFCASSVAGEDEQFFGPGTRLTVL.

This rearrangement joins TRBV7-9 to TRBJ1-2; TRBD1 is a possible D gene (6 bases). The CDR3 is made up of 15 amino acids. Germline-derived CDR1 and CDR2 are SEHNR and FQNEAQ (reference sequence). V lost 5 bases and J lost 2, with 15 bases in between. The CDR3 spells CASSGRQEGNYGYTF. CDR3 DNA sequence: TGTGCCAGCAGCGGAAGACAGGAAGGAAACTATGGCTACACCTTC.